The present T cell receptor (beta chain) was sequenced within a study of T cell responses to AZD1222 COVID-19 vaccine. TCRdb's copy holds only in-frame clones and misses some; the assay was immunoSEQ multiplex PCR. The data contain about 88,000 clones, 85% to 90% of them seen just once; the ten biggest clones take up approximately 5.2%. This CDR3 has 17 residues. V trimming: 4 bases; J trimming: 0 bases; junction bases outside the gene matches: 10. The germline CDR1 and CDR2 sequences are MNHNS and SASEGT. Points from the study as a whole: Among spike-specific TCRs, nearly half reportedly target unmutated variant regions.

Concerning this clone: Its antigen is unidentified.

This specimen consisted of peripheral blood, obtained 28 days after the second AZD1222 dose. The TCR comes from an adult who received the AZD1222 COVID-19 vaccine. The chain combines TRBV6-1 with TRBJ1-1, with TRBD1 matching over 8 bases. This CDR3 is CASSVRVGQGLNTEAFF. CDR3 nucleotides: TGTGCCAGCAGTGTACGCGTCGGACAGGGATTGAACACTGAAGCTTTCTTT.